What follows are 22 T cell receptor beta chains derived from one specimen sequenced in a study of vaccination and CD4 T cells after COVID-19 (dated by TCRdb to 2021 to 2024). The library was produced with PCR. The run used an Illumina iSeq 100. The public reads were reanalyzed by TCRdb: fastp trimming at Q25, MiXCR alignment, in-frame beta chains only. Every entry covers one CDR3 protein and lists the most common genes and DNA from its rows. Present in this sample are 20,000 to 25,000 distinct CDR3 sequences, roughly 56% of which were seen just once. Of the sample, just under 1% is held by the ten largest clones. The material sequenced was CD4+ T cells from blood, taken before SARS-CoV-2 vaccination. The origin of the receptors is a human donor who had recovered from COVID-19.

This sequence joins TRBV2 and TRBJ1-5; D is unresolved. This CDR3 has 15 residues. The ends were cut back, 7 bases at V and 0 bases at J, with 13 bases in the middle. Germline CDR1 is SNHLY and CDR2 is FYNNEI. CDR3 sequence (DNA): TGTGCCAGCACCGCGTCGGGTTATAGCAATCAGCCCCAGCATTTT. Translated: CASTASGYSNQPQHF.

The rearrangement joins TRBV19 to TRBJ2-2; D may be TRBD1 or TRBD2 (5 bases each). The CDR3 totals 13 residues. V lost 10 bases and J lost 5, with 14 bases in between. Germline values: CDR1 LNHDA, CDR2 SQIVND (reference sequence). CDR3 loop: CATTGPGTGELFF. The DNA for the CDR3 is TGTGCCACCACGGGGCCAGGGACCGGGGAGCTGTTTTTT. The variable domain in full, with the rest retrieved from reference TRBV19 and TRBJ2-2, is DGGITQSPKYLFRKEGQNVTLSCEQNLNHDAMYWYRQDPGQGLRLIYYSQIVNDFQKGDIAEGYSVSREKKESFPLTVTSAQKNPTAFYLCATTGPGTGELFFGEGSRLTVL.

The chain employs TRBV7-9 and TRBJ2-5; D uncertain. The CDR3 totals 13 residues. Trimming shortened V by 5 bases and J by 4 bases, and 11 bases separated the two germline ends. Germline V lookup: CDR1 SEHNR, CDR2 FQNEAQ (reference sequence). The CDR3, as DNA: TGTGCCAGCAGCCTCGAAGGTGGAGAGACCCAGTACTTC. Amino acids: CASSLEGGETQYF.

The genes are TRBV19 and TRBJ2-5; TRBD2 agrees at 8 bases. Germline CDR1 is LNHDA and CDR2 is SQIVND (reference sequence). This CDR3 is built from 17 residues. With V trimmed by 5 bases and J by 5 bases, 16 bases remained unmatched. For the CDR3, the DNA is TGTGCCAGTAGTCTTAAGCGGGAGAACTTCATCCGGGAGACCCAGTACTTC. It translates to CASSLKRENFIRETQYF.

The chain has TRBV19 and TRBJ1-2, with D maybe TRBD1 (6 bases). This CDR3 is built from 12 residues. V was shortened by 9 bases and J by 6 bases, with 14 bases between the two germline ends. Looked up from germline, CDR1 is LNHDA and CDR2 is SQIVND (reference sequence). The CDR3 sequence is CASNRVGDGYTF. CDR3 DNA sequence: TGTGCCAGCAACAGGGTGGGAGATGGCTACACCTTC.

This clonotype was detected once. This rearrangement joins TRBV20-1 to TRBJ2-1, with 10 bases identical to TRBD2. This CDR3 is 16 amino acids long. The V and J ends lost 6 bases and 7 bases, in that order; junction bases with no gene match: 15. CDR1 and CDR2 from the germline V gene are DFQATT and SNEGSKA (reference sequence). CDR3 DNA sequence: TGCAGTGCCGGCCTTCCCCTAGCGGGAGTTGGAAATGAGCAGTTCTTC. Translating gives CSAGLPLAGVGNEQFF.

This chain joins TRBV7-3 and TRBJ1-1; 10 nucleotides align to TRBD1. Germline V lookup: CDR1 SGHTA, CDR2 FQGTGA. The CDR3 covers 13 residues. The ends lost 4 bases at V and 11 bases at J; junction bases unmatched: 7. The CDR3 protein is CASSSDRGQEAFF. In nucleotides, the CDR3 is TGTGCCAGCAGCTCAGACAGGGGGCAGGAGGCTTTCTTT.

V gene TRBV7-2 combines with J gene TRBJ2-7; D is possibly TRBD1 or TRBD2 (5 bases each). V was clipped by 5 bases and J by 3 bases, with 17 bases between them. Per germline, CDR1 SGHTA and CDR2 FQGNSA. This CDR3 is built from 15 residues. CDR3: CASSLPRVGVYEQYF. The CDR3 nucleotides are TGTGCCAGCAGCCTCCCCCGGGTGGGGGTCTACGAGCAGTACTTC.

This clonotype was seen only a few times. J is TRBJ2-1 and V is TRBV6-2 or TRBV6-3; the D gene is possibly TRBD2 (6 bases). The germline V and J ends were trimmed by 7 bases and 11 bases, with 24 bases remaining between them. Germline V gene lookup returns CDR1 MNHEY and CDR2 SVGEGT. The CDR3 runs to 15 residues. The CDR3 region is CASTLGLEGSSQQFF. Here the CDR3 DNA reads TGTGCCAGCACTCTCGGTTTGGAGGGCTCTTCGCAGCAGTTCTTC.

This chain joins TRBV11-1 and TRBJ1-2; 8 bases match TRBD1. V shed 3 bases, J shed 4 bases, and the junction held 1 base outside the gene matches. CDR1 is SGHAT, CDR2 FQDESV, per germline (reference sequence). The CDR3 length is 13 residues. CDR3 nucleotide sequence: TGTGCCAGCAGCTTCGGGACAGGCTATGGCTACACCTTC. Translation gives CASSFGTGYGYTF.

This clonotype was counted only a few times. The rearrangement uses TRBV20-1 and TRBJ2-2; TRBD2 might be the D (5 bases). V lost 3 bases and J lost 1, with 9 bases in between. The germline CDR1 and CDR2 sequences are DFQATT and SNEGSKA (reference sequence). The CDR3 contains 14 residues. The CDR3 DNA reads TGCAGTGCTAGGGGCGGGTTGAACACCGGGGAGCTGTTTTTT. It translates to CSARGGLNTGELFF.

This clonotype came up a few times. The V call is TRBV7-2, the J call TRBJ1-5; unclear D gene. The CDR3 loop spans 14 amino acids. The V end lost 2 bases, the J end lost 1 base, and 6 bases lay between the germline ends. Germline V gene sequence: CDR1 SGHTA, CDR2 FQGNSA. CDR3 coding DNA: TGTGCCAGCAGCTTAACCCCCAGCAATCAGCCCCAGCATTTT. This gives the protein CASSLTPSNQPQHF.

The CDR3 protein is CASSLELRGEEQYF. In DNA, the CDR3 is TGTGCCAGCAGCTTAGAATTACGGGGAGAAGAGCAGTACTTC. This chain links TRBV7-2 with TRBJ2-7, with D possibly being TRBD2 (5 bases). The germline V and J ends were trimmed by 1 base and 7 bases, with 14 bases remaining between them. From germline, CDR1 is SGHTA and CDR2 FQGNSA. This CDR3 comprises 14 residues.

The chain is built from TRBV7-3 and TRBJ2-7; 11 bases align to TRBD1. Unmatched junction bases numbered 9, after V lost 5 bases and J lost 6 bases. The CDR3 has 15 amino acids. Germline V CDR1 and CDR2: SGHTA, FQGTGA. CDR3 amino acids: CASSPGQGAYSEQYF. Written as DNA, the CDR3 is TGTGCCAGCAGCCCTGGACAGGGGGCGTATTCCGAGCAGTACTTC.

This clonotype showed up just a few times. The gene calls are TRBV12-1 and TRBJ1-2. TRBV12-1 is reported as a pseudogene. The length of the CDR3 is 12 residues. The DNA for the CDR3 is TGTGCCAGCAGCCCCAAGAGGTGTGGCTACACCTTC. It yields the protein CASSPKRCGYTF.

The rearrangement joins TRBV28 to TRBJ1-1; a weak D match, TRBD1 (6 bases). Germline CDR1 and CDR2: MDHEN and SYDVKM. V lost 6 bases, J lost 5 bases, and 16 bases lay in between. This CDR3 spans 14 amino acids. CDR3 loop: CASSFTGAWTEAFF. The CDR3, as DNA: TGTGCCAGCAGCTTCACGGGGGCATGGACTGAAGCTTTCTTT.

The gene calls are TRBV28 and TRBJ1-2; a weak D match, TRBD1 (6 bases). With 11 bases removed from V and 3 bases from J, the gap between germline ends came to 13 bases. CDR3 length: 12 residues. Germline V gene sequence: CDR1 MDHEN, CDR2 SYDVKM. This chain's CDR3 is CAGNRDYYGYTF. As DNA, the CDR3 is TGTGCCGGGAACAGGGACTACTATGGCTACACCTTC.

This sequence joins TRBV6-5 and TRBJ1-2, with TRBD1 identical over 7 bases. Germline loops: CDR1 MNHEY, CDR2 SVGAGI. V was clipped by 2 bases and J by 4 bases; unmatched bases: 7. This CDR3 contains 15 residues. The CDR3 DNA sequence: TGTGCCAGCAGTTACGGCCGGGACAGCATCTATGGCTACACCTTC. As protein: CASSYGRDSIYGYTF.

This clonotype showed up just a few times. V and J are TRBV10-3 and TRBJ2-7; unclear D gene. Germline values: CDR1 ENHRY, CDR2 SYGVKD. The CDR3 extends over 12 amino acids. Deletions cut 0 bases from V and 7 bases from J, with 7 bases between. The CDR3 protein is CAISESGWEQYF. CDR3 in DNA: TGTGCCATCAGTGAGTCCGGTTGGGAGCAGTACTTC.

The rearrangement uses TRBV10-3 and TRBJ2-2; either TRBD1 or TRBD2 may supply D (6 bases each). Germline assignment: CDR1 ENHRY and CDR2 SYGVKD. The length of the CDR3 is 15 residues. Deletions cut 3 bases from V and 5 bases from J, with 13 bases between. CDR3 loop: CAISDGGGGTGELFF. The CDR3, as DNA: TGTGCCATCAGTGATGGAGGGGGTGGAACCGGGGAGCTGTTTTTT.

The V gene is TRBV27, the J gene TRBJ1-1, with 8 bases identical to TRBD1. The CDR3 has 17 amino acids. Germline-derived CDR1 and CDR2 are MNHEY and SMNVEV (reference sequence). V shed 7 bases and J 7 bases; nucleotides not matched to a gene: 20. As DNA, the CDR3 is TGTGCCAGCACCCCAAGGTTGCAGACAGGGGCCTTTATTGAAGCTTTCTTT. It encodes CASTPRLQTGAFIEAFF.

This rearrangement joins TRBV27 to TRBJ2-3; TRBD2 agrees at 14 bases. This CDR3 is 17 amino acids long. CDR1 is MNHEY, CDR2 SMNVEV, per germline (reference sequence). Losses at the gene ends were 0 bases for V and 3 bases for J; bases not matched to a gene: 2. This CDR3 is CASSLSRTSGRTDTQYF. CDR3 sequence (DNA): TGTGCCAGCAGTTTATCCCGGACTAGCGGGAGGACAGATACGCAGTATTTT.